The next 13 T cell receptor beta chains were all read from a single sample in a study of blood T cell repertoires in COVID-19. This table comes from immunoSEQ multiplex PCR, and its TCRdb copy is limited to in-frame clones, with some not included. The sample consists of roughly 250,000 clones, just over 90% of them appearing once. The specimen was PBMCs or T cells enriched from blood (not recorded which). These TCRs come from a woman aged 40 to 50 with acute COVID-19.

This clone showed up just once. This chain connects TRBV24-1 to TRBJ2-5; possibly TRBD2 for D (6 bases). The ends were cut back, 3 bases at V and 2 bases at J, with 18 bases in the middle. Germline CDR1 KGHDR, CDR2 SFDVKD. CDR3 length: 17 amino acids. In DNA, the CDR3 is TGTGCCACCAGTGATCCGCCAGGGTCCGGGAGTCAAGAGACCCAGTACTTC. Its translation is CATSDPPGSGSQETQYF.

This clone showed up just a few times. V is TRBV5-5 and J is TRBJ2-5; 11 bases match TRBD1. Trimming took 0 bases from V and 7 from J; bases not matched to a gene: 5. This CDR3 is 15 amino acids long. Germline V CDR1 and CDR2: SGHKS, YYEKEE (reference sequence). The DNA of the CDR3 is TGTGCCAGCAGCTTGGCCGGGACAGGGGGAGCGACCCAGTACTTC. Its protein product is CASSLAGTGGATQYF.

This clone was counted between two and nine times. V and J are TRBV4-2 and TRBJ1-2; D is ambiguous. This CDR3 region has 16 residues. Per germline, CDR1 LGHNA and CDR2 YNFKEQ. With 0 bases removed from V and 0 bases from J, the gap between germline ends came to 11 bases. The CDR3: CASSQDGFGANYGYTF. Here the CDR3 DNA reads TGTGCCAGCAGCCAAGATGGATTCGGGGCTAACTATGGCTACACCTTC.

The chain recombines TRBV5-4 with TRBJ2-7; 12 bases fit TRBD2. The V gene end was trimmed by 5 bases and the J gene end by 3 bases; junction bases not matched to a gene: 6. There are 15 residues in the CDR3. CDR1 is SGHNT, CDR2 YYREEE, per germline (reference sequence). As DNA, the CDR3 is TGTGCCAGCAGTTCCTCTAGCGGGAGGGACTACGAGCAGTACTTC. Translating gives CASSSSSGRDYEQYF.

The gene calls are TRBV19 and TRBJ1-4; TRBD1 matches at 10 bases. The V and J ends lost 4 bases and 8 bases, in that order; junction bases with no gene match: 4. CDR1 and CDR2 (germline): LNHDA, SQIVND (reference sequence). This CDR3 is 14 amino acids long. DNA of the CDR3: TGTGCCAGTAGTAGAAGACAGGGGGCAGAAAAACTGTTTTTT. Residues: CASSRRQGAEKLFF. The whole variable domain, filled in from reference TRBV19 and TRBJ1-4, reads DGGITQSPKYLFRKEGQNVTLSCEQNLNHDAMYWYRQDPGQGLRLIYYSQIVNDFQKGDIAEGYSVSREKKESFPLTVTSAQKNPTAFYLCASSRRQGAEKLFFGSGTQLSVL.

The V gene is TRBV3-1 (or the pseudogene TRBV3-2), the J gene TRBJ2-5, with 11 bases aligning to TRBD1. The length of the CDR3 is 17 residues. V lost 1 base to trimming and J lost 6 bases; unmatched junction nucleotides: 10. Germline V CDR1 and CDR2: LGHDT, YNNKEL (reference sequence). The CDR3 spells CASSQVPRTGGMKTQYF. The CDR3 region has the DNA TGTGCCAGCAGCCAAGTTCCTCGGACAGGGGGCATGAAGACCCAGTACTTC.

This chain connects TRBV29-1 to TRBJ1-2, with unresolved D. CDR1 SQVTM and CDR2 ANQGSEA come from the germline V gene. The CDR3 has 16 residues. V lost 3 bases, J lost 2 bases, and 19 bases lay in between. The CDR3 loop is CSVDRRAASINYGYTF. The CDR3 nucleotides are TGCAGCGTTGATAGGCGGGCAGCCTCCATCAACTATGGCTACACCTTC.

The chain combines TRBV11-2 with TRBJ2-7, with a possible D match to TRBD2 (5 bases). CDR3 length: 13 amino acids. Germline loops: CDR1 SGHAT, CDR2 FQNNGV. V was clipped by 5 bases and J by 9 bases, with 17 bases between them. The CDR3 sequence is CASSTGPGAGQYF. CDR3 nucleotide sequence: TGTGCCAGCAGCACTGGACCGGGCGCGGGGCAGTACTTC.

This rearrangement joins TRBV19 to TRBJ2-1; TRBD2 matches 9 bases. V lost 5 bases to trimming and J lost 2 bases; unmatched junction nucleotides: 4. The CDR3 runs 15 residues. The germline V gene encodes CDR1 LNHDA and CDR2 SQIVND (reference sequence). CDR3 sequence reads: CASSVSGRPYNEQFF. For the CDR3, the DNA is TGTGCCAGTAGTGTTAGCGGGAGACCCTACAATGAGCAGTTCTTC.

In this sample, this clone turned up a few times. The genes are TRBV7-8 and TRBJ1-6, with no clear D. Germline V gene lookup returns CDR1 SGHVS and CDR2 FQNEAQ. The CDR3 extends over 13 amino acids. V was cut by 8 bases and J by 7 bases, with 12 bases left in between. CDR3 amino acids: CASAVAVNSPLHF. The CDR3 DNA is TGTGCCAGCGCTGTGGCAGTAAATTCACCCCTCCACTTT.

The chain is built from TRBV29-1 and TRBJ1-1; tentative D call: TRBD1 (6 bases). V lost 7 bases and J 4 bases, leaving 16 bases between the germline ends. CDR3 length: 13 amino acids. The germline CDR1 and CDR2 sequences are SQVTM and ANQGSEA. The DNA of the CDR3 is TGCAGCGCCCACGCAGACAGGTTCACTGAAGCTTTCTTT. This codes for CSAHADRFTEAFF.

The chain couples TRBV6-5 to TRBJ2-7; the D gene is possibly TRBD1 (6 bases). Germline V lookup: CDR1 MNHEY, CDR2 SVGAGI. The CDR3 is 14 residues long. The V end was cut by 5 bases, the J end by 2 bases, with 13 bases between. CDR3 sequence: CASSPRDTTYEQYF. CDR3 sequence (DNA): TGTGCCAGCAGTCCTCGGGACACTACCTACGAGCAGTACTTC.

V usage is TRBV7-2 and J usage is TRBJ2-2; the match to TRBD2 covers 7 bases. The V segment lost 8 bases and the J segment 4 bases; nucleotides outside the gene matches: 7. CDR1 and CDR2 from the germline V gene are SGHTA and FQGNSA. The CDR3 spans 14 residues. The CDR3 DNA reads as TGTGCCAGCCATGGTGGGAGGGTCACCGGGGAGCTGTTTTTT. This encodes CASHGGRVTGELFF.